Listed below are T cell receptor beta chains from one sample, sequenced in a study of T cells of healthy individuals. TCRdb reanalysed the 5' RACE reads using MiXCR and keeps one entry per CDR3 protein. The table lists more than 85,000 distinct CDR3 sequences, approximately 18% of them singletons. These receptors originate from a human donor in good health. CDR3s include the opening cysteine and the closing phenylalanine or tryptophan. A D gene is named only where the DNA matches it firmly. Clone size is stated in some rows and not others, as once, few, many or a class when expanded.

d_call: .
j_call: TRBJ2-1
v_call: TRBV25-1
clone_size: once
cdr3_aa: CASNPQGYSYNEQFF
cdr3_nt: TGTGCCAGCAACCCTCAGGGATACTCCTACAATGAGCAGTTCTTC

d_call: .
j_call: TRBJ2-7
v_call: TRBV20-1
clone_size: many
cdr3_aa: CSATGQGFSYEQYF
cdr3_nt: TGCAGTGCAACCGGACAAGGTTTCAGCTACGAGCAGTACTTC

d_call: .
j_call: TRBJ2-1
v_call: TRBV27
clone_size: .
cdr3_aa: CASRNVRIYNEQFF
cdr3_nt: TGTGCCAGCAGAAACGTCCGAATCTACAATGAGCAGTTCTTC

d_call: TRBD2
j_call: TRBJ2-1
v_call: TRBV3-1
clone_size: .
cdr3_aa: CASSPWTSGDNEQFF
cdr3_nt: TGTGCCAGCAGCCCCTGGACTAGCGGCGACAATGAGCAGTTCTTC

d_call: .
j_call: TRBJ2-2
v_call: TRBV6-5
clone_size: .
cdr3_aa: CASSYGRGYTGELFF
cdr3_nt: TGTGCCAGCAGTTACGGTCGGGGGTACACCGGGGAGCTGTTTTTT

d_call: .
j_call: TRBJ1-6
v_call: TRBV5-1
clone_size: many
cdr3_aa: CASSFLSPMLNSPLHF
cdr3_nt: TGCGCCAGCAGCTTCCTATCCCCGATGTTAAATTCACCCCTCCACTTT

d_call: .
j_call: TRBJ2-1
v_call: TRBV20-1
clone_size: .
cdr3_aa: CSARDIYNEQFF
cdr3_nt: TGCAGTGCTAGAGACATCTACAATGAGCAGTTCTTC

d_call: .
j_call: TRBJ1-4
v_call: TRBV20-1
clone_size: many
cdr3_aa: CSARAADLTTNEKLFF
cdr3_nt: TGCAGTGCTAGAGCGGCAGACTTAACAACTAATGAAAAACTGTTTTTT

d_call: .
j_call: TRBJ1-6
v_call: TRBV7-2
clone_size: many
cdr3_aa: CASSEATGGRSPLHF
cdr3_nt: TGTGCCAGCAGCGAAGCCACGGGAGGCAGATCACCCCTCCACTTT

d_call: TRBD2
j_call: TRBJ2-3
v_call: TRBV10-3
clone_size: .
cdr3_aa: CAIRDSGRGDTQYF
cdr3_nt: TGTGCCATCAGGGATAGCGGGAGAGGAGATACGCAGTATTTT

d_call: .
j_call: TRBJ1-4
v_call: TRBV15
clone_size: many
cdr3_aa: CATSRDRGWDEKLFF
cdr3_nt: TGTGCCACCAGCAGAGATCGGGGGTGGGATGAAAAACTGTTTTTT

d_call: .
j_call: TRBJ1-4
v_call: TRBV4-1
clone_size: .
cdr3_aa: CASSQVWTPARGEKLFF
cdr3_nt: TGCGCCAGCAGCCAAGTCTGGACCCCCGCGAGGGGTGAAAAACTGTTTTTT

d_call: .
j_call: TRBJ2-1
v_call: TRBV7-2
clone_size: .
cdr3_aa: CASSQQQGSYNEQFF
cdr3_nt: TGTGCCAGCAGCCAGCAACAGGGCTCCTACAATGAGCAGTTCTTC

d_call: TRBD1
j_call: TRBJ1-6
v_call: TRBV2
clone_size: .
cdr3_aa: CASSTEGQGGSPLHF
cdr3_nt: TGTGCCAGCAGTACCGAGGGACAGGGAGGATCACCCCTCCACTTT

d_call: TRBD2
j_call: TRBJ2-1
v_call: TRBV25-1
clone_size: .
cdr3_aa: CASTSGGLNEQFF
cdr3_nt: TGTGCCAGCACTAGCGGAGGTTTGAATGAGCAGTTCTTC

d_call: .
j_call: TRBJ2-5
v_call: TRBV5-6
clone_size: few
cdr3_aa: CASSLNRVWLF
cdr3_nt: TGTGCCAGCAGCTTGAATCGAGTGTGGCTATTC

d_call: TRBD1
j_call: TRBJ1-4
v_call: TRBV15
clone_size: .
cdr3_aa: CATSRNPIDRDGEKLFF
cdr3_nt: TGTGCCACCAGCAGAAACCCCATTGACAGGGATGGCGAAAAACTGTTTTTT

d_call: TRBD2
j_call: TRBJ2-1
v_call: TRBV12-3/TRBV12-4
clone_size: few
cdr3_aa: CASSSASGRSSYNEQFF
cdr3_nt: TGTGCCAGCAGTTCAGCTAGCGGCCGCAGCTCCTACAATGAGCAGTTCTTC

d_call: TRBD2
j_call: TRBJ2-5
v_call: TRBV11-3
clone_size: .
cdr3_aa: CASSSRTSRRAETQYF
cdr3_nt: TGTGCCAGCAGCTCCCGGACTAGCCGGAGAGCAGAGACCCAGTACTTC

d_call: TRBD2
j_call: TRBJ2-3
v_call: TRBV4-2
clone_size: .
cdr3_aa: CASSQEGLAESTDTQYF
cdr3_nt: TGTGCCAGCAGCCAAGAGGGGCTAGCGGAGAGCACAGATACGCAGTATTTT

d_call: .
j_call: TRBJ1-4
v_call: TRBV6-2/TRBV6-3
clone_size: few
cdr3_aa: CASSVPGRNEKLFF
cdr3_nt: TGTGCCAGCAGTGTTCCGGGACGCAATGAAAAACTGTTTTTT

d_call: TRBD1
j_call: TRBJ1-6
v_call: TRBV30
clone_size: few
cdr3_aa: CAWRQNSGTGANSPLHF
cdr3_nt: TGTGCCTGGAGGCAAAACTCCGGGACAGGGGCTAATTCACCCCTCCACTTT

d_call: .
j_call: TRBJ2-7
v_call: TRBV6-2/TRBV6-3
clone_size: few
cdr3_aa: CASSYRSYEQYF
cdr3_nt: TGTGCCAGCAGCTACCGTTCCTACGAGCAGTACTTC

d_call: .
j_call: TRBJ2-1
v_call: TRBV3-1
clone_size: many
cdr3_aa: CASTDYNEQFF
cdr3_nt: TGTGCCAGCACAGATTACAATGAGCAGTTCTTC

d_call: .
j_call: TRBJ1-5
v_call: TRBV6-1
clone_size: .
cdr3_aa: CAIGFRVWGEKYQPQHF
cdr3_nt: TGTGCCATCGGATTCAGGGTTTGGGGGGAGAAGTATCAGCCCCAGCATTTT

d_call: TRBD2
j_call: TRBJ2-1
v_call: TRBV7-9
clone_size: .
cdr3_aa: CASSLSGTSSHNEQFF
cdr3_nt: TGTGCCAGCAGCTTATCGGGGACTAGTTCCCACAATGAGCAGTTCTTC

d_call: .
j_call: TRBJ2-5
v_call: TRBV27
clone_size: many
cdr3_aa: CASSARLGGETQYF
cdr3_nt: TGTGCCAGCAGTGCCCGGCTGGGGGGAGAGACCCAGTACTTC

d_call: TRBD1
j_call: TRBJ2-7
v_call: TRBV10-3
clone_size: few
cdr3_aa: CAISDPGTGATIEDEQYF
cdr3_nt: TGTGCCATCAGTGATCCCGGGACAGGGGCGACAATTGAGGACGAGCAGTACTTC

d_call: TRBD1
j_call: TRBJ1-5
v_call: TRBV7-9
clone_size: .
cdr3_aa: CASSALQGTQPQHF
cdr3_nt: TGTGCCAGCAGCGCCCTACAGGGGACTCAGCCCCAGCATTTT